This T cell receptor beta chain comes out of a study of CD8 T cells in Susac syndrome (dated by TCRdb to the late 2010s). As for the study more broadly: Whether CD8+ T cell activation and differentiation in Susac syndrome was antigen driven was tested using repertoire sequencing. The clonality of the CD8+ T cell repertoire was compared across some eleven healthy donors, around 14 Susac syndrome patients and roughly 16 multiple sclerosis patients.

Study-level results and caveats: The number of individuals in the TCR sequencing and HLA analysis was recognized as being relatively small.

High-throughput TCR beta sequencing profiled peripheral blood CD8+ and CD4+ T cells from healthy donors, Susac syndrome patients and multiple sclerosis patients. The healthy donors served as controls matched for age and sex. CD8+ TEMRA cells were enriched by FACS, while bulk CD8+ and CD4+ T cells were purified by magnetic negative isolation. Blood was collected in EDTA tubes and processed within 24 hours, with PBMCs isolated through density gradient centrifugation. PBMCs intended for TCR sequencing were cryopreserved in liquid nitrogen and thawed later in a water bath at 37 degrees C. Purity of sorted or isolated CD4+, CD8+ and CD8+ TEMRA cells was at least 90%. This clonotype was counted only a few times. Its antigen is still unknown. No base-level quality is on record; no much larger clone is a single base apart. Via the germline V gene, CDR1 is SGHVS and CDR2 FQNEAQ. Trimmed from V: 5 bases; trimmed from J: 0 bases; junction bases lacking a gene match: 6. Spanning cysteine to phenylalanine, the CDR3 consists of 15 amino acids. The retained sequence is limited to the CDR3, 45 bases, with the frame set at the first base.

RNA was extracted using the RNeasy kit, and about 0.45 to 1 ug of the RNA was reverse transcribed with random hexamers. The immunoSEQ multiplex PCR assay, covering 54 Vbeta and 13 Jbeta segments, was used to amplify TCR beta CDR3 regions. To correct PCR amplification bias, a synthetic template baseline was used for both primer optimization and computational correction. The published analysis was carried out like this. Reads were annotated to V, D and J genes per IMGT and analyzed with immunoSEQ Analyzer, keeping only productive sequences. Clonality was calculated as one minus the Shannon entropy normalized by log2 of the number of productive unique sequences. Public and private clones were assessed among the 100 most prevalent clones of each patient and control. Clones were defined as Susac-specific when absent from the healthy and MS cohorts, from about 970 published viral clones and from other ImmuneACCESS disease sequences. The public sequencing data were trimmed at Q25 with fastp and processed into clonotypes with MiXCR by TCRdb, which kept only in-frame beta chains. Rows merge per CDR3 protein into single entries with the most common DNA and genes. The V and J calls follow TCRdb's processing rather than the paper's. This sample comprises about 120,000 distinct CDR3 sequences, about 90% of them detected only once. The biggest ten clones account for approximately 0.13% of the sample.

This TCR came from a human donor in good health. The chain is encoded by TRBV7-8 joined to TRBJ1-1; 7 bases in the junction line up with TRBD1. Sequences were obtained from CD8+ T cells from PBMCs. This receptor has the CDR3 CASSLPTGMNTEAFF. At the DNA level, the sequence is TGTGCCAGCAGCCTCCCGACAGGGATGAACACTGAAGCTTTCTTT.